The rows below give T cell receptor beta chains drawn from one sample of a study of T cells after yellow fever vaccination. TCRdb reprocessed the 5' RACE reads via MiXCR and lists one record per CDR3 protein. The data hold some 220,000 distinct CDR3 sequences, with about 3% observed a single time. The specimen was CD4+ T cells sorted from PBMCs, collected 10 days after the yellow fever booster vaccination. All receptors come from a man between 18 and 29 years old who received the YFV17D yellow fever vaccine. Each CDR3 is given with its conserved first and last residue. Clone sizes are given selectively: once, few, many, or a class where the clone is expanded.

length: 15
size: few
J: TRBJ2-5
V: TRBV12-3/TRBV12-4
CDR3: CASSLASGAQETQYF

length: 19
size: many
J: TRBJ1-2
V: TRBV18
CDR3: CASSPLPPARDLSNYGYTF

length: 13
size: many
J: TRBJ1-5
V: TRBV5-4
CDR3: CASSLGWGQPQHF

length: 15
size: many
J: TRBJ1-1
V: TRBV27
CDR3: CASNVGKYSNTEAFF

length: 14
size: many
J: TRBJ1-4
V: TRBV25-1
CDR3: CASSDDRGGEKLFF

length: 14
size: few
J: TRBJ2-5
V: TRBV5-1
CDR3: CASSPGTRKETQYF

length: 17
size: many
J: TRBJ2-5
V: TRBV5-1
CDR3: CASSLGTARPTQETQYF

length: 14
size: many
J: TRBJ1-4
V: TRBV12-3/TRBV12-4
CDR3: CASSWGVTNEKLFF

length: 15
size: few
J: TRBJ2-6
V: TRBV11-2
CDR3: CASIPRGQGTNVLTF

length: 16
size: many
J: TRBJ2-5
V: TRBV7-2
CDR3: CASSRRLAGGLETQYF

length: 11
size: many
J: TRBJ2-3
V: TRBV2
CDR3: CASMETDTQYF

length: 13
size: many
J: TRBJ1-5
V: TRBV6-1
CDR3: CASSEFGSGPQHF

length: 14
size: many
J: TRBJ2-3
V: TRBV12-3/TRBV12-4
CDR3: CASSLFLVSDTQYF

length: 11
size: many
J: TRBJ1-2
V: TRBV10-3
CDR3: CAISTGYGYTF

length: 14
size: NA
J: TRBJ2-1
V: TRBV25-1
CDR3: CASSDLGQYNEQFF

length: 17
size: few
J: TRBJ2-6
V: TRBV6-2/TRBV6-3
CDR3: CASTKRDQGYGANVLTF

length: 14
size: NA
J: TRBJ2-1
V: TRBV7-2
CDR3: CASSWGWTYNEQFF

length: 15
size: many
J: TRBJ2-4
V: TRBV21-1
CDR3: CASSKGDPAKNIQYF

length: 15
size: many
J: TRBJ2-3
V: TRBV6-2/TRBV6-3
CDR3: CASSYAGGSTDTQYF

length: 15
size: many
J: TRBJ2-5
V: TRBV5-5
CDR3: CASSLVVGGAETQYF

length: 17
size: NA
J: TRBJ2-5
V: TRBV5-1
CDR3: CASSLSGGVAAYRTQYF

length: 13
size: many
J: TRBJ1-1
V: TRBV27
CDR3: CASRGTDDTEAFF

length: 13
size: NA
J: TRBJ2-5
V: TRBV20-1
CDR3: CSARLRGEETQYF

length: 16
size: few
J: TRBJ1-3
V: TRBV7-2
CDR3: CASSPRGGANGNTIYF

length: 15
size: many
J: TRBJ1-2
V: TRBV7-8
CDR3: CASSYYRQDPRGYTF

length: 14
size: many
J: TRBJ2-5
V: TRBV20-1
CDR3: CSARGRGARETQYF

length: 14
size: few
J: TRBJ1-1
V: TRBV9
CDR3: CASSPQVMGTEAFF

length: 15
size: NA
J: TRBJ1-1
V: TRBV10-3
CDR3: CAIREGQHMNTEAFF

length: 12
size: many
J: TRBJ2-2
V: TRBV29-1
CDR3: CSGGRPTGELFF

length: 13
size: NA
J: TRBJ2-3
V: TRBV6-1
CDR3: CASSEGIANTQYF

length: 15
size: many
J: TRBJ1-1
V: TRBV6-6
CDR3: CASRNRDPRRTEAFF

length: 12
size: many
J: TRBJ2-7
V: TRBV10-3
CDR3: CAISTEFYEQYF

length: 15
size: few
J: TRBJ2-3
V: TRBV5-6
CDR3: CASSLEQYSTDTQYF

length: 13
size: many
J: TRBJ1-5
V: TRBV7-2
CDR3: CASLQDLNQPQHF

length: 15
size: NA
J: TRBJ1-5
V: TRBV6-5
CDR3: CASSYAVGSNQPQHF

length: 15
size: few
J: TRBJ1-6
V: TRBV6-5
CDR3: CASSTRPRVGSPLHF

length: 12
size: NA
J: TRBJ2-5
V: TRBV6-5
CDR3: CASSRDPGSQYF

length: 13
size: few
J: TRBJ2-5
V: TRBV5-1
CDR3: CASSRQVEETQYF

length: 17
size: few
J: TRBJ2-1
V: TRBV5-1
CDR3: CASSRFSRASSYNEQFF

length: 13
size: many
J: TRBJ2-1
V: TRBV5-1
CDR3: CASSPRGDNEQFF

length: 15
size: NA
J: TRBJ2-3
V: TRBV5-4
CDR3: CASSLAHLSGDTQYF